This TCR beta chain was identified in a study of shared clonotypes between healthy human individuals (dated by TCRdb to the early 2020s). Broadly, across the study: A couple of women and a few men aged 18 to 49 years were included in the cohort. Each donor's leukapheresis produced roughly between roughly 0.9 and 8.9 billion PBMCs. For each donor, CD4 naive and CD4 memory were each run on three plates, CD8 naive on two plates, and CD8 memory on one plate. To estimate repertoire size and how much clonotypes are shared between individuals, the study performed deep sequencing of blood TCR repertoires from a few healthy adults. Libraries were prepared and TCR repertoires were sequenced by different laboratories using diverse techniques, in order to increase sequencing depth and limit assay-specific biases. What the authors observed across the whole study: Even with the large sequencing depth, rarefaction of the sorted-subset datasets indicated that sequencing was incomplete. Higher generation probabilities were observed for clonotypes shared by all four sorted-subset donors than for non-shared clonotypes. Larger estimated clonotype richness was generally found for naive subsets than for memory subsets. When a handful of donors were compared, the shared fraction of clonotypes was 5% to 6.5% for naive CD4, 3.5% to 4% for naive CD8, 2% to 2.5% for memory CD4, and roughly 0.4% for memory CD8. Sampling was restricted to blood, and TCR repertoires in tissues likely differ from the TCR repertoires found in blood. Pairwise subsampling indicated that sequencing depth was expected to affect the degree of clonotype sharing among donors. Because the study included only a small number of donors, the genetic and exposure-history diversity represented was limited.

CDR1 and CDR2 were assigned from the germline V gene as SNHLY and FYNNEI. Trimming removed 6 bases from V and 5 bases from J; the gene matches leave 5 bases unexplained. Including cysteine and phenylalanine, the CDR3 has 14 amino acids. Here the CDR3 DNA is all that survives: 42 bases in frame from base 1. Turning to this clone: There is no known antigen for this receptor. Qualities for individual bases were not recorded, and no much larger clone is one base off.

Healthy HIV-negative adults with no recently reported acute infections or vaccinations were included as donors. Every donor was a Caucasian adult living in Nashville, Tennessee, USA. CD4+ T cells were enriched by magnetic negative selection, after which naive cells were positively selected on CD45RA and the negative fraction was taken as the memory subset. After blood collection by leukapheresis, PBMCs were isolated using Ficoll-Histopaque density gradient centrifugation and then cryopreserved in the vapor phase of liquid nitrogen. Purity and quantity of every magnetically sorted T cell population were checked by analytical flow cytometry. Genomic DNA was isolated from each sorted fraction and quantified by UV absorbance on a Nanodrop 2000c. Using the deep immunoSEQ assay, TCR CDR3 regions were amplified from genomic DNA by multiplex PCR. Extracted genomic DNA from each cell subset was distributed evenly across all wells of several immunoSEQ 96-well plates, and each plate was treated as a replicate. Each replicate PCR for sorted subsets received roughly 200 ng genomic DNA, equal to roughly 30,000 T cell genomes. The purified libraries were quantified using a Qubit 3.0 fluorometer, sized with a Bioanalyzer 2100, and then quantified again using the KAPA Library Quantification kit. Every immunoSEQ 96-well plate was sequenced on a separate single-read 150-cycle Illumina NextSeq 550 flow cell. Per the authors' processing: The immunoSEQ output contained only junctional sequences without quality scores, so filtering could not match that applied to full-length reads. To assign V/J genes and CDR3, sequences were annotated using PyIR, a Python wrapper for IgBLAST v1.9, with IMGT germline references. Reads were filtered out if the reads had weak V/J assignments (E-value above 1e-6), no CDR3, stop codons, out-of-frame junctions, or ambiguous translated residues. V3J clonotypes were defined as sequences sharing an identical inferred V gene, J gene, and CDR3 amino acid sequence. Percentage overlap between repertoires was computed as shared unique clonotypes divided by the size of the smaller repertoire. Repertoire richness was assessed with RTK rarefaction, the Chao1 estimator, and Recon v2.1 estimates of unobserved clonotypes. For all TCRbeta clonotypes obtained by the gDNA method from four donors, generation probabilities were computed with OLGA. Entries here come from immuneACCESS through TCRdb and include only in-frame sequences with V and J called. Some clones fail to appear in such tables; in the studies checked, an unresolved V gene covers under half of the shortfall, and the cause of the remainder is unknown. That table supplies the V and J calls and clone size; D and trimming were determined from the DNA. This sample lists 2,100,000 or so clones; about 94% were detected once. In total, the top ten clones hold approximately 0.13% of the sample.

The sequence was collected from a man in his late teens or twenties in good health. This sequence uses TRBV2 and TRBJ1-4, and 8 junction bases match TRBD1. The sequencing sample was made of naive CD4+ T cells sorted from blood. This specimen's cell subset or site label, interpreted: CD45RA+ positively selected. In nucleotide form, the sequence is TGTGCCAGCAGGTCGGACAGGGCCAATGAAAAACTGTTTTTT. This translates into CASRSDRANEKLFF.